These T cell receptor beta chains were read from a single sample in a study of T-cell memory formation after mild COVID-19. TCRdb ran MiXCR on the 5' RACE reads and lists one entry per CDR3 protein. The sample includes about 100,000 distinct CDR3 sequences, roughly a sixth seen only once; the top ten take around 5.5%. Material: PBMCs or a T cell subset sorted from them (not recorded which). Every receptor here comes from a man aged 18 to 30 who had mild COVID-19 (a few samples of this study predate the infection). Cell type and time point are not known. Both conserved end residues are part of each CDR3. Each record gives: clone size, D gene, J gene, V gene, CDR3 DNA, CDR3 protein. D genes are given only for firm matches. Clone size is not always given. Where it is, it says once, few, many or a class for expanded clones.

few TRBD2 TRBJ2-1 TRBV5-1 TGCGCCAGCAGCTTTAGCGGGGGGCCAAGTATTGAGCAGTTCTTC CASSFSGGPSIEQFF
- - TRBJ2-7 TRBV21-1 TGTGCCAGCAGCGGGGACAGGCAGTCCTACGAGCAGTACTTC CASSGDRQSYEQYF
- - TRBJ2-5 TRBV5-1 TGCGCCAGCAGCTTGGACACCCCGGAGACCCAGTACTTC CASSLDTPETQYF
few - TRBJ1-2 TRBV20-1 TGCAGTGCTCACCGTTCTGGCTACACCTTC CSAHRSGYTF
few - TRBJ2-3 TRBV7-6 TGTGCCAGCAGCTTAAGAACCAGATCTAGCACAGATACGCAGTATTTT CASSLRTRSSTDTQYF
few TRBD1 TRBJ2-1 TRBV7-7 TGTGCCAGCAGCGCAGACAGGGGCTCCTACAATGAGCAGTTCTTC CASSADRGSYNEQFF
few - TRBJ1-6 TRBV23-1 TGCGCCAGCAGTCAAAAAGAACCGGGACAAGATAATTCACCCCTCCACTTT CASSQKEPGQDNSPLHF
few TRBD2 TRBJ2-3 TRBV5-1 TGCGCCAGCAGCTTTGCGGGGGGGACAGATACGCAGTATTTT CASSFAGGTDTQYF
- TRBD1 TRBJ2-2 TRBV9 TGTGCCAGCAGCTCAAGGGGGCATGGCACCGGGGAGCTGTTTTTT CASSSRGHGTGELFF
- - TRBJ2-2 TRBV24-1 TGTGCCACCAGGGCACCGAACACCGGGGAGCTGTTTTTT CATRAPNTGELFF
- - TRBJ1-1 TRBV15 TGTGCCACCAGCAGCAGACTGTCAGGAGGGACTGAAGCTTTCTTT CATSSRLSGGTEAFF
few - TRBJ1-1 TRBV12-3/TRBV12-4 TGTGCCAGCAGTCCACAAGGCGGTGGTGTTGTGGCTTTCTTT CASSPQGGGVVAFF
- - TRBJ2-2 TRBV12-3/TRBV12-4 TGTGCCACCCGGCGTGGGCGGGAAACTACCGGGGAGCTGTTTTTT CATRRGRETTGELFF
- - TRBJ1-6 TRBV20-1 TGCAGTGCCATTACCGAAAGGGCGGGTAATTCACCCCTCCACTTT CSAITERAGNSPLHF
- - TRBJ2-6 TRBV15 TGTGCCACCAGTATTCGGGGGGCCAACGTCCTGACTTTC CATSIRGANVLTF
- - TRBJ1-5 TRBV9 TGTGCCAGCAGCGTAGGGAGTGCAAATCAGCCCCAGCATTTT CASSVGSANQPQHF
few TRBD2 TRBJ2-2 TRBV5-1 TGCGCCAGCAGCGGGACTAGCGGTTCCACCGGGGAGCTGTTTTTT CASSGTSGSTGELFF
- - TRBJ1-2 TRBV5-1 TGCGCCAGCAGCTTCGACCCGGCTAACTATGGCTACACCTTC CASSFDPANYGYTF
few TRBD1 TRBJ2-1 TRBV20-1 TGCAGTGCTCCACGAAAAGACAGGGGACCCCACAATGAGCAGTTCTTC CSAPRKDRGPHNEQFF
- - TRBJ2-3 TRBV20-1 TGCAGTGCTACGGGACAAACGGTGGATACGCAGTATTTT CSATGQTVDTQYF
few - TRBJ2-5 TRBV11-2 TGTGCCAGCAGCCTTCTCAGGGGAATGAGGGTAGAGACCCAGTACTTC CASSLLRGMRVETQYF
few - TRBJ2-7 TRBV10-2 TGCGCCAGCAGGTTCGGGACAACCCACGAGCAGTACTTC CASRFGTTHEQYF
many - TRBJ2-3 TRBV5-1 TGCGCCAGCAGCCCCGCAGGGGGGGGTACAGATACGCAGTATTTT CASSPAGGGTDTQYF
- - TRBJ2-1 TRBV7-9 - CASSLFLYEQFF
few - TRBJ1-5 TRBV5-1 TGCGCCAGCAGCTTGAGCGGGCTAAATCAGCCCCAGCATTTT CASSLSGLNQPQHF
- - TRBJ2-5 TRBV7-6 TGTGCCAGCAGCCAAGACAGCCTTCAAGAGACCCAGTACTTC CASSQDSLQETQYF
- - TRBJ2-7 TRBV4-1 TGCGCCAGCAGCACTCTACAGGGCGTCTACGAGCAGTACTTC CASSTLQGVYEQYF
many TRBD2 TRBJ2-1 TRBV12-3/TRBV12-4 TGTGCCAGCAGACCCCTAGCGGGGGGGAACAATGAGCAGTTCTTC CASRPLAGGNNEQFF
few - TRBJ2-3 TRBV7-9 TGTGCCAGCAGCTTGGTTGGGGTTTCAGATACGCAGTATTTT CASSLVGVSDTQYF
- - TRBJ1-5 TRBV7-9 TGTGCCAGCAGCTTAGGTCAGGGTGGCGAGATGCCCCAGCATTTT CASSLGQGGEMPQHF
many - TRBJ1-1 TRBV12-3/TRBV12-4 TGTGCCAGCAGTTTTAGTGGCACTGAAGCTTTCTTT CASSFSGTEAFF
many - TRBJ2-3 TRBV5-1 TGCGCCAGCAGCCAGCTACGGGGCGGGGGCACAGATACGCAGTATTTT CASSQLRGGGTDTQYF
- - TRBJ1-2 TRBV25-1 TGTGCCAGCAGTGAAGCAGCGGACGCTAACTATGGCTACACCTTC CASSEAADANYGYTF
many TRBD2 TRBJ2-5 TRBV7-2 TGTGCCAGCAGCTCGGGCGGGAGTGGCGAGACCCAGTACTTC CASSSGGSGETQYF
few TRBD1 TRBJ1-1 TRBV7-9 TGTGCCAGCAGCTCGACAGGGGCTATCACTGAAGCTTTCTTT CASSSTGAITEAFF
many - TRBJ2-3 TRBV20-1 TGCAGTGCCGCATCCGGTTCAGATACGCAGTATTTT CSAASGSDTQYF
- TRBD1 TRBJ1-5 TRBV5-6 TGTGCCAGCAGCCAGGACAGGGGCGCTCAGCCCCAGCATTTT CASSQDRGAQPQHF
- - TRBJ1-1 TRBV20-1 TGCAGTGCTAGAGAACAAGGGGCGGGAGCTTTCTTT CSAREQGAGAFF
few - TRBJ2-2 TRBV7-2 TGTGCCAGCAGCTCGGACCTGGCCGGGGAGCTGTTTTTT CASSSDLAGELFF
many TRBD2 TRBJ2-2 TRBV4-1 TGCGCCAGCAGCCAAGCCCCGGGGGGGTATGGGGAGCTGTTTTTT CASSQAPGGYGELFF
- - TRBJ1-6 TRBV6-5 TGTGCCAGCAGGTGGGGGTATAATTCACCCCTCCACTTT CASRWGYNSPLHF
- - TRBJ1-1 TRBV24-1 TGTGCCTCCAACCTGGGACGAGTGGTGTGGGCTTTCTTT CASNLGRVVWAFF
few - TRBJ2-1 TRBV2 TGTGCCAGCAGTGTAGGACAGGGAGGGGGGGATGAGCAGTTCTTC CASSVGQGGGDEQFF
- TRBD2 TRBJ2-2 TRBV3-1 TGTGCCAGCAGCAAACTAGCGGCCGGGGAGCTGTTTTTT CASSKLAAGELFF
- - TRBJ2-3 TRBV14 TGTGCCAGCAGCCAGTACAGGAAGCAAGCAGCGGATACGCAGTATTTT CASSQYRKQAADTQYF
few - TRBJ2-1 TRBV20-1 TGCAGTGCTAGACTAGGCAAGCCGGGTGAGCAGTTCTTC CSARLGKPGEQFF
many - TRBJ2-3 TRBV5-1 TGCGCCAGCAGCTCGACAGGCCTGGGGCCAGATACGCAGTATTTT CASSSTGLGPDTQYF
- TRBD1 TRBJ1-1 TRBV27 TGTGCCAGCAGTCCGTCGGACAGGGGGCTTCCATTGAACACTGAAGCTTTCTTT CASSPSDRGLPLNTEAFF
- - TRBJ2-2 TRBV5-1 TGCGCCAGCAAGCTAGCGTCTACCGGGGAGCTGTTTTTT CASKLASTGELFF
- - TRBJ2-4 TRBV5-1 TGCGCCAGCAGAAGTGGGTCCGGGGTCATTCAGTACTTC CASRSGSGVIQYF
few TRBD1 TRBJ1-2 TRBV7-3 TGTGCCAGCAGCTTCGTCCCGGGACAGGGAAAACCTAACTATGGCTACACCTTC CASSFVPGQGKPNYGYTF
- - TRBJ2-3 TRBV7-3 TGTGCCAGCAGCGACCTTAACGGGGATACGCAGTATTTT CASSDLNGDTQYF
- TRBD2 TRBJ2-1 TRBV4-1 TGCGCCAGCAGCCAAGAGGAGAGGACTAGCCGGAATGAGCAGTTCTTC CASSQEERTSRNEQFF
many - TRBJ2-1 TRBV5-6 TGTGCCAGCAGCTTGTACAATGAGCAGTTCTTC CASSLYNEQFF
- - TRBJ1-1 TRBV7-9 TGTGCCAGCAGCCGAGAGGGTCACACTGAAGCTTTCTTT CASSREGHTEAFF
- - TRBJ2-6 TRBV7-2 TGTGCCAGCAGCTCAGGGGCGGCTGGGGCCAACGTCCTGACTTTC CASSSGAAGANVLTF
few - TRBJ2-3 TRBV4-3 TGCGCCAGCAGCTCCCAGGTGTGGACAGCCCACATCCTTAGCACAGATACGCAGTATTTT CASSSQVWTAHILSTDTQYF
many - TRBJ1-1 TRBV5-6 TGTGCCAGCAGCTTGACAAACGGATTGGCTTTCTTT CASSLTNGLAFF